The source of this T cell receptor beta chain is a study of T cell responses to AZD1222 COVID-19 vaccine. CDR3 length: 12 residues. Germline CDR1 reads SNHLY; CDR2 reads FYNNEI. V lost 10 bases to trimming and J lost 7 bases, with 13 bases between them. Concerning this clone: Its specificity is unknown.

Measured with immunoSEQ multiplex PCR; TCRdb has only the in-frame clones, and not every one. Of some 130,000 clones listed, more than 90% were seen once; the top ten hold 0.9% to 1.4%. Study conclusions and caveats: Per reports, nearly half of all spike-specific TCRs target regions that are unmutated in variants.

Sequencing was performed on peripheral blood, taken 28 days after the second AZD1222 dose. The sequence came from an adult who received the AZD1222 COVID-19 vaccine. The chain joins TRBV2 to TRBJ1-4, with D perhaps matching TRBD1 (6 bases). CDR3 region: CATTGIAEKLFF. The DNA of the CDR3 is TGTGCCACCACAGGGATTGCTGAAAAACTGTTTTTT. Variable domain in full (rest from reference TRBV2 and TRBJ1-4): EPEVTQTPSHQVTQMGQEVILRCVPISNHLYFYWYRQILGQKVEFLVSFYNNEISEKSEIFDDQFSVERPDGSNFTLKIRSTKLEDSAMYFCATTGIAEKLFFGSGTQLSVL.